This T cell receptor beta chain was captured by sequencing in a study of blood T cell repertoires in COVID-19. Study-level background: The samples span acute and convalescent COVID-19 from the United States, Italy and Spain.

Germline lookup yields CDR1 MNHEY and CDR2 SVGAGI. V gave up 5 bases and J gave up 6 bases, with 10 bases separating them. The CDR3 covers 12 residues. Study processing details: Amplification from reference gene primers served as the basis for estimated nucleated cell counts. Generated by immunoSEQ multiplex PCR, the TCRdb table keeps only in-frame clones and is missing some. Clone size and the V and J calls come from that table; the DNA yielded D and trimming. This table holds 350,000 to 400,000 clones, 88% found once. Enrolled through a virtual design, the participants were between about 18 and 100 years of age and came from about two dozen US areas. Membership in each cohort depended on participant-reported clinical history.

This sequence joins TRBV6-5 and TRBJ1-1; D is undetermined. The receptor's source is a woman aged 18-29 years who had recovered from COVID-19. Specimen: PBMCs or T cells enriched from blood (not recorded which). Here the CDR3 reads CASSLRGAEAFF. The DNA for the CDR3 is TGTGCCAGCAGTCTCCGGGGTGCTGAAGCTTTCTTT.